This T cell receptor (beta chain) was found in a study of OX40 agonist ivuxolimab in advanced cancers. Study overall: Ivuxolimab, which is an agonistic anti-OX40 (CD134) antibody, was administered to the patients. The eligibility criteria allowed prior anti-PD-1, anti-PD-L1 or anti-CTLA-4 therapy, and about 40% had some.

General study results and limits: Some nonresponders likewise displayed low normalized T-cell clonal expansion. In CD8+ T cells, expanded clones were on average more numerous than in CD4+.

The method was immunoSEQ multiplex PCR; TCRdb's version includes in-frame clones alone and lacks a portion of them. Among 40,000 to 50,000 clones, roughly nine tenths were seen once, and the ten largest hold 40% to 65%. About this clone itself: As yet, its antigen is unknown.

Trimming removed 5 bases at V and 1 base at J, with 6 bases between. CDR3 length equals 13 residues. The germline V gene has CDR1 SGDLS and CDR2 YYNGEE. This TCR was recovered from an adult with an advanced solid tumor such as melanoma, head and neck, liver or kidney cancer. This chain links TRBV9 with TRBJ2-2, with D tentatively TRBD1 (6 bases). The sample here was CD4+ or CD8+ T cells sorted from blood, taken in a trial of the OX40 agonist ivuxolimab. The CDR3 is CASRGQNTGELFF. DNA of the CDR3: TGTGCCAGCAGGGGACAGAACACCGGGGAGCTGTTTTTT.